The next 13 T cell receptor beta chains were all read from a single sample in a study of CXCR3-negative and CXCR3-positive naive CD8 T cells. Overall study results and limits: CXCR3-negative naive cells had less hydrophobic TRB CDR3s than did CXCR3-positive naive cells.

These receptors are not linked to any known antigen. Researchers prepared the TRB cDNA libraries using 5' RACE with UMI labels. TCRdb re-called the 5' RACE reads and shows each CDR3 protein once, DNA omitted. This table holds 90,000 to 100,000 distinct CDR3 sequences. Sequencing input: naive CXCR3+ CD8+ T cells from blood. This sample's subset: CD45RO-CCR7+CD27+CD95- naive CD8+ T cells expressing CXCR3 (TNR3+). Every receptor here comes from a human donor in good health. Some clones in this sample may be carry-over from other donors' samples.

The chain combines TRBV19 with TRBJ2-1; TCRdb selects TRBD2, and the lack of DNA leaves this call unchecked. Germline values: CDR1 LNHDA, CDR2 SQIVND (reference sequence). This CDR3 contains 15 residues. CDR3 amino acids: CASSTYGLRDNEQFF.

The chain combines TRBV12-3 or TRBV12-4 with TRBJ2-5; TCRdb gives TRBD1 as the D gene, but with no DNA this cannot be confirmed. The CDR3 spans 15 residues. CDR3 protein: CASNKPGQGAETQYF.

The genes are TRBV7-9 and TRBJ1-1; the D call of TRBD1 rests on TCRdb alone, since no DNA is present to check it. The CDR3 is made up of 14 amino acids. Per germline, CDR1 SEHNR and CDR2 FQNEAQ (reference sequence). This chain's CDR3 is CASSPGQGVVEAFF.

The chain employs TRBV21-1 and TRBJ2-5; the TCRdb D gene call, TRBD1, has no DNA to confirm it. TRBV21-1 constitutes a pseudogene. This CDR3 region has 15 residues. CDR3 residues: CASSKGQGHQETQYF.

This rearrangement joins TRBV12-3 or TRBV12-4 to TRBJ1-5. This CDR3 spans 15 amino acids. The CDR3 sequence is CASSSYGPTNQPQHF.

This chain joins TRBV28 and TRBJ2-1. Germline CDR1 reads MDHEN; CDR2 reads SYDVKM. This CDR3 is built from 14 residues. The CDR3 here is CASSSHSRGNEQFF.

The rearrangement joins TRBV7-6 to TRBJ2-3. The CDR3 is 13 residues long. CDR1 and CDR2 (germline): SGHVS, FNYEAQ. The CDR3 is CASSQIRTDTQYF.

CDR3 residues: CASSSNNGRGAETQYF. V is TRBV7-9 and J is TRBJ2-5. The CDR3 runs 16 residues. The germline gives CDR1 SEHNR, CDR2 FQNEAQ (reference sequence).

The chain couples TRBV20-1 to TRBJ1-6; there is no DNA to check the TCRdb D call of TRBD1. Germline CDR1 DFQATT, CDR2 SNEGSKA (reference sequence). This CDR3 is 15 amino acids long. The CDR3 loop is CSATPGQNYNSPLHF.

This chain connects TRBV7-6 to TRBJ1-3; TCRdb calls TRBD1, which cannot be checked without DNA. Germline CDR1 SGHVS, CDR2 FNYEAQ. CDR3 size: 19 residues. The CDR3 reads CASSLIPPDPNVSGNTIYF.

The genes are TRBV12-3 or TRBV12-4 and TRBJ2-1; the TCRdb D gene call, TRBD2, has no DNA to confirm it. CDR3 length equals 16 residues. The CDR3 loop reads CASSLTGTRSYNEQFF.

CDR3 sequence reads: CSVDSGTGSYNEQFF. This rearrangement joins TRBV29-1 to TRBJ2-1; TCRdb picks TRBD1, but there is no DNA to check that call. This CDR3 region has 15 residues. Germline CDR1 SQVTM, CDR2 ANQGSEA.

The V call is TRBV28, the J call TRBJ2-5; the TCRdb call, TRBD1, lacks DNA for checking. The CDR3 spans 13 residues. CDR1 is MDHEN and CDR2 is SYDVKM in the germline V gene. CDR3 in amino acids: CASGYRGQETQYF. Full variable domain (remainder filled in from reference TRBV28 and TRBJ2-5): DVKVTQSSRYLVKRTGEKVFLECVQDMDHENMFWYRQDPGLGLRLIYFSYDVKMKEKGDIPEGYSVSREKKERFSLILESASTNQTSMYLCASGYRGQETQYFGPGTRLLVL.